Included here is one TCR beta chain sequence, with context. TCRdb keeps only in-frame clones here, not all; method: immunoSEQ multiplex PCR. The sample carries approximately 68,000 clones, 91% recorded once. These data belong to a study of T cell changes during pregnancy in multiple sclerosis. Germline CDR1 and CDR2: SGHVS and FQNEAQ. V trimming: 5 bases; J trimming: 5 bases; junction bases outside the gene matches: 7. This CDR3 is 15 amino acids long. The V gene is TRBV7-8, the J gene TRBJ2-5, with 11 bases that match TRBD2. The material sequenced was peripheral blood, taken in the third trimester of pregnancy. The origin of this receptor is a female donor in good health, enrolled as a control in a pregnancy study. The CDR3 reads CASSQGLAVSETQYF. The CDR3 coding sequence is TGTGCCAGCAGCCAGGGACTAGCGGTATCGGAGACCCAGTACTTC.